This T cell receptor beta chain stems from a study of blood T cell repertoires in COVID-19. As for the study in general: In each case, the material was cDNA or gDNA derived from T cells, B-cell-depleted T cells, or PBMCs.

This table comes from immunoSEQ multiplex PCR, and its TCRdb copy is limited to in-frame clones, with some not included. The sample records about 220,000 clones, 65% to 90% being singletons. Trimming removed 7 bases at V and 1 base at J, with 15 bases between. Germline values: CDR1 SGHRS, CDR2 YFSETQ. The CDR3 sequence is 14 residues long. Patients in Seattle were enrolled during active infection, then followed longitudinally. Input material: peripheral blood. V is TRBV5-1 and J is TRBJ2-7, with D perhaps TRBD1 (6 bases). The receptor was isolated from a woman between 65 and 79 years old with COVID-19, enrolled during active disease. Written as DNA, the CDR3 is TGCGCCAGCCACCGGACAGAGGGATCCTACGAGCAGTACTTC. It translates to CASHRTEGSYEQYF.